The clone carrying this T cell receptor (beta chain) was recorded a few times. Its cognate antigen is unknown. The V gene end was trimmed by 1 base and the J gene end by 3 bases; junction bases not matched to a gene: 3. CDR3 length: 14 amino acids. From germline, CDR1 is LGHNA and CDR2 YSLEER. The authors made TCR beta libraries by quantitative 5'-RACE with molecular barcodes. TCRdb used MiXCR to reprocess the 5' RACE reads, holding one entry per CDR3 protein. This sample yields around 140,000 distinct CDR3 sequences, of which 17% are seen a single time; 30% to 35% belongs to the top ten. This sample is drawn from a study of CD8 T cells in ankylosing spondylitis. Study-wide points: Characteristic, it appeared, of ankylosing spondylitis blood was a TCR beta motif of about eight highly homologous variants. Clones linked with disease were CD8+ and fairly uncommon in the peripheral blood.

This chain connects TRBV4-3 to TRBJ2-7, with 7 bases fitting TRBD2. The sequencing sample was made of blood, either unsorted or a sorted T cell fraction (not recorded which). The sequence came from a male donor with ankylosing spondylitis. CDR3 protein: CASSQVLADYEQYF. In DNA form, the CDR3 reads TGCGCCAGCAGCCAAGTCCTAGCGGACTACGAGCAGTACTTC.